The 14 T cell receptor beta chains below all came from one sample that was sequenced in a study of cytomegalovirus exposure and HLA in healthy donors. With 60 Vbeta and 13 Jbeta primers, the PCR was carried out. Assay: immunoSEQ multiplex PCR; the TCRdb copy retains only in-frame clones and omits some. The sample contains about 76,000 clones, 73% of which appear only once. The sequencing input was PBMCs. The receptors here all came from a woman in her thirties or forties in good health and CMV-seropositive.

This chain joins TRBV4-2 and TRBJ1-6; D is uncertain. The CDR3 has 15 amino acids. V lost 0 bases to trimming and J lost 7 bases, with 10 bases between them. CDR1 is LGHNA and CDR2 is YNFKEQ in the germline V gene. CDR3 nucleotide sequence: TGTGCCAGCAGCCAAGAGTTTAATCAGAATTCACCCCTCCACTTT. The encoded protein is CASSQEFNQNSPLHF.

The chain links TRBV28 to TRBJ1-1; no firm D call. Germline V gene data show CDR1 as MDHEN and CDR2 as SYDVKM. Between the trimmed V and J ends, which lost 2 bases and 11 bases, there was a span of 12 bases. The CDR3 runs to 12 residues. CDR3 residues: CASSLNAGWAFF. CDR3 nucleotides: TGTGCCAGCAGTTTAAACGCAGGATGGGCTTTCTTT.

In its sample, this clone was seen once. The V gene is TRBV4-3, the J gene TRBJ2-5, with 8 bases matching TRBD2. CDR1 and CDR2 (germline): LGHNA, YSLEER. CDR3 length: 15 residues. V lost 4 bases, J lost 5 bases, and 9 bases stayed unmatched. CDR3 sequence (DNA): TGCGCCAGCAGCCCTTTAGGGACTAGAGAGGAGACCCAGTACTTC. Translating gives CASSPLGTREETQYF.

The J gene is TRBJ2-7, the V gene TRBV2, with TRBD2 matching 10 bases. CDR3 length: 14 residues. From germline, CDR1 is SNHLY and CDR2 FYNNEI. Losses at the gene ends were 6 bases for V and 2 bases for J; bases not matched to a gene: 4. The CDR3: CASRVAGGTYEQYF. The CDR3 DNA reads TGTGCCAGCAGAGTAGCGGGAGGCACCTACGAGCAGTACTTC. Full variable domain (missing parts from reference TRBV2 and TRBJ2-7): EPEVTQTPSHQVTQMGQEVILRCVPISNHLYFYWYRQILGQKVEFLVSFYNNEISEKSEIFDDQFSVERPDGSNFTLKIRSTKLEDSAMYFCASRVAGGTYEQYFGPGTRLTVT.

V gene TRBV6-5 combines with J gene TRBJ2-7, with 14 bases fitting TRBD2. CDR3 length: 16 residues. Germline-derived CDR1 and CDR2 are MNHEY and SVGAGI. J was trimmed by 4 bases and V by 4 bases; bases with no gene match: 6. CDR3 region: CASSFTRLAGGYEQYF. As DNA, the CDR3 is TGTGCCAGCAGTTTCACACGACTAGCGGGAGGGTACGAGCAGTACTTC.

CDR3 loop: CASSGPDRGLGANVLTF. The CDR3 nucleotides are TGTGCCAGCAGTGGGCCGGACAGGGGGCTCGGGGCCAACGTCCTGACTTTC. The chain combines TRBV2 with TRBJ2-6, with 11 positions matching TRBD1. This CDR3 is 17 amino acids long. Germline-derived CDR1 and CDR2 are SNHLY and FYNNEI. After removal of 4 bases from V and 4 bases from J, the junction contained 6 bases not matched to a gene.

The chain combines TRBV7-9 with TRBJ2-3; 7 nucleotides match TRBD1. The junction had 10 bases not matched to a gene; V was cut back by 1 base and J by 6 bases. Per the germline V gene, CDR1 is SEHNR and CDR2 is FQNEAQ (reference sequence). CDR3 length: 16 amino acids. The CDR3 region has the DNA TGTGCCAGCAGCTTAGGCCCCGACAGGGATTGGGATACGCAGTATTTT. It is translated as CASSLGPDRDWDTQYF.

This clone appeared a few times. The CDR3 loop reads CASSSGLPAYEQYF. CDR3 DNA: TGTGCCAGCAGCTCGGGACTCCCCGCCTACGAGCAGTACTTC. The V gene is TRBV11-1, the J gene TRBJ2-7, with D perhaps matching TRBD2 (6 bases). Germline-derived CDR1 and CDR2 are SGHAT and FQDESV (reference sequence). V dropped 4 bases and J dropped 2 bases, with 12 bases sitting between them. The CDR3 is 14 amino acids.

The CDR3 region is CASSIPPPGTQYF. The CDR3 DNA sequence: TGTGCCAGTAGTATACCCCCTCCGGGGACCCAGTACTTC. The gene calls are TRBV19 and TRBJ2-5; D gene uncertain. Germline CDR1 reads LNHDA; CDR2 reads SQIVND (reference sequence). The CDR3 consists of 13 residues. V was clipped by 2 bases and J by 7 bases, with 11 bases between them.

The chain is built from TRBV19 and TRBJ2-2; 8 positions agree with TRBD1. The CDR3 sequence is 14 residues long. The J segment lost 1 base and the V segment lost 5 bases, leaving 0 bases of the junction unmatched. Germline lookup yields CDR1 LNHDA and CDR2 SQIVND (reference sequence). The CDR3 DNA is TGTGCCAGTAGTGGGACAGGGAACACCGGGGAGCTGTTTTTT. It encodes CASSGTGNTGELFF.

The rearrangement uses TRBV7-2 and TRBJ1-5; maybe TRBD1 (6 bases). Trimming removed 1 base from V and 5 bases from J, with 15 bases in between. In germline, CDR1 is SGHTA, CDR2 FQGNSA. The CDR3 has 16 residues. CDR3 protein: CASSLEGGGWDQPQHF. The DNA for the CDR3 is TGTGCCAGCAGCTTAGAAGGGGGGGGTTGGGATCAGCCCCAGCATTTT.

The chain is built from TRBV30 and TRBJ2-1; D gene ambiguous. The germline gives CDR1 GTSNPN, CDR2 SVGIG (reference sequence). V gave up 2 bases and J gave up 4 bases, with 12 bases separating them. This CDR3 has 14 residues. The CDR3 protein is CAWSRQARYNEQFF. Written as DNA, the CDR3 is TGTGCCTGGAGTCGGCAGGCGAGATACAATGAGCAGTTCTTC.

This chain uses TRBV29-1 with TRBJ2-5; 9 bases are shared with TRBD2. The junction had 8 bases not matched to a gene; V was cut back by 6 bases and J by 0 bases. Germline V gene sequence: CDR1 SQVTM, CDR2 ANQGSEA. The CDR3 totals 15 residues. In DNA form, the CDR3 reads TGCAGCGTGGCGACTAGCGGACGGTACCAAGAGACCCAGTACTTC. Protein: CSVATSGRYQETQYF.

The J gene is TRBJ1-4, the V gene TRBV27; 9 positions agree with TRBD1. Germline assignment: CDR1 MNHEY and CDR2 SMNVEV (reference sequence). With 4 bases clipped from V and 7 bases from J, the junction kept 10 bases outside the gene matches. CDR3 length: 16 amino acids. The DNA for the CDR3 is TGTGCCAGCAGTTCCTCACCCGGGACAGGGCGTGAAAAACTGTTTTTT. It yields the protein CASSSSPGTGREKLFF.